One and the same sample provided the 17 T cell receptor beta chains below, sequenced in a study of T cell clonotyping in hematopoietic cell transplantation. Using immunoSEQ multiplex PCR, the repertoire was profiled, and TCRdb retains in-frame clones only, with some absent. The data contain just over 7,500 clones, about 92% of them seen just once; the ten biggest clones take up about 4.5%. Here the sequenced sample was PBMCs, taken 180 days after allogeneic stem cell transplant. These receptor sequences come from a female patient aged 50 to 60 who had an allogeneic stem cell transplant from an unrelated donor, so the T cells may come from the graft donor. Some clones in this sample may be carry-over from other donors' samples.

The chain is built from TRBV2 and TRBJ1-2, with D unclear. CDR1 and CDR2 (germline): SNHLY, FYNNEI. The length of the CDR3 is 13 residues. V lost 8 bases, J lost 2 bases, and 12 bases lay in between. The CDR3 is CASGQDVNYGYTF. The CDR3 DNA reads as TGTGCCAGCGGGCAGGACGTCAACTATGGCTACACCTTC. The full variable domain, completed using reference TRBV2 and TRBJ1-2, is EPEVTQTPSHQVTQMGQEVILRCVPISNHLYFYWYRQILGQKVEFLVSFYNNEISEKSEIFDDQFSVERPDGSNFTLKIRSTKLEDSAMYFCASGQDVNYGYTFGSGTRLTVV.

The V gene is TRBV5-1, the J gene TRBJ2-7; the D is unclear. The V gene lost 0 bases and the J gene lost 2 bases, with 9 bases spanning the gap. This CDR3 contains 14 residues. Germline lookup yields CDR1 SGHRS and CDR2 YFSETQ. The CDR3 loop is CASSLVVSPYEQYF. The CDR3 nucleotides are TGCGCCAGCAGCTTGGTAGTCTCTCCCTACGAGCAGTACTTC.

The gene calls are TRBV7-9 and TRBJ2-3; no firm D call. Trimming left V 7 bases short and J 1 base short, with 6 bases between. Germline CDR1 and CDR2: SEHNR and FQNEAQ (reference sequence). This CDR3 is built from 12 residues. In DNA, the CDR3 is TGTGCCAGCACTGAGGGCACAGATACGCAGTATTTT. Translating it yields CASTEGTDTQYF.

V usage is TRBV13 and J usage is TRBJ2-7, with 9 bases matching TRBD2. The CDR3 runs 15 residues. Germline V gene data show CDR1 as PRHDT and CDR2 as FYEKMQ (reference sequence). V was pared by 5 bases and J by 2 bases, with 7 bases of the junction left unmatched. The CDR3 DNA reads TGTGCCAGCAGCCCCTCTATAGCGGGAGCCTACGAGCAGTACTTC. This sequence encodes CASSPSIAGAYEQYF.

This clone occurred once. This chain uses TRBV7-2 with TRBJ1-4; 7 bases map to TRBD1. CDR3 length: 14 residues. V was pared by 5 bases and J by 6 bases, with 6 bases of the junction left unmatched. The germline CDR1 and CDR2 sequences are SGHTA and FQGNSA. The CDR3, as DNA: TGTGCCAGCAGCCGACAGGGCCGGGATGAAAAACTGTTTTTT. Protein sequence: CASSRQGRDEKLFF. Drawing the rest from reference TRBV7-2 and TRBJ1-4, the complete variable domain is GAGVSQSPSNKVTEKGKDVELRCDPISGHTALYWYRQSLGQGLEFLIYFQGNSAPDKSGLPSDRFSAERTGGSVSTLTIQRTQQEDSAVYLCASSRQGRDEKLFFGSGTQLSVL.

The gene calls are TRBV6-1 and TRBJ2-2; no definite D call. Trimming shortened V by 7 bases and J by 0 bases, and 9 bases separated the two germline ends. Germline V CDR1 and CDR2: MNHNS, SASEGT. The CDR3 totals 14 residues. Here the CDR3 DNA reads TGTGCCAGCACCAATCTGGCGAACACCGGGGAGCTGTTTTTT. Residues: CASTNLANTGELFF.

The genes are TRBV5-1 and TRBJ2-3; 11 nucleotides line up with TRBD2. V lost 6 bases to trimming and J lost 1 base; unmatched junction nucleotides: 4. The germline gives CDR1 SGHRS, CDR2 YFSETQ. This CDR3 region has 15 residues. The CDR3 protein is CASTLLAGGTDTQYF. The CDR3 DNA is TGCGCCAGCACCCTACTAGCGGGAGGCACAGATACGCAGTATTTT. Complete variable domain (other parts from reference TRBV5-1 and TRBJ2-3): KAGVTQTPRYLIKTRGQQVTLSCSPISGHRSVSWYQQTPGQGLQFLFEYFSETQRNKGNFPGRFSGRQFSNSRSEMNVSTLELGDSALYLCASTLLAGGTDTQYFGPGTRLTVL.

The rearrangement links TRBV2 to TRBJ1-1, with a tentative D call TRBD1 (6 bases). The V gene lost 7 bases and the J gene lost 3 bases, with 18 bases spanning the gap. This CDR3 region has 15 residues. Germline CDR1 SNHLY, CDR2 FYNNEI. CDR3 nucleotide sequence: TGTGCCAGCACTTCCGCACAGGGCTGGGACACTGAAGCTTTCTTT. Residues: CASTSAQGWDTEAFF.

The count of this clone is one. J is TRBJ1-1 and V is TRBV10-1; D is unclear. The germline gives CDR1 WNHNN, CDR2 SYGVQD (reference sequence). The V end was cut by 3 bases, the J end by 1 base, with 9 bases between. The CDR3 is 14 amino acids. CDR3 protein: CASSDSGWNTEAFF. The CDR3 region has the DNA TGCGCCAGCAGTGACTCGGGGTGGAACACTGAAGCTTTCTTT.

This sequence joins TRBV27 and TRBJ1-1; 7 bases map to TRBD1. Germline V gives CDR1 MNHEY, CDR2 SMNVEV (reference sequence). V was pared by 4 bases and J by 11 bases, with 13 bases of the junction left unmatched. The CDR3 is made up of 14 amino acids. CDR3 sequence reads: CASSYRGGVVRAFF. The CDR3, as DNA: TGTGCCAGCAGTTACAGGGGAGGAGTTGTAAGGGCTTTCTTT.

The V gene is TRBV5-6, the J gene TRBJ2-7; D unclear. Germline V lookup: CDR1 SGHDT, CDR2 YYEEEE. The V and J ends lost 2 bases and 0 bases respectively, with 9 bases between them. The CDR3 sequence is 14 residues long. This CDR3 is CASSLLGASYEQYF. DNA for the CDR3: TGTGCCAGCAGCTTATTGGGCGCCTCCTACGAGCAGTACTTC.

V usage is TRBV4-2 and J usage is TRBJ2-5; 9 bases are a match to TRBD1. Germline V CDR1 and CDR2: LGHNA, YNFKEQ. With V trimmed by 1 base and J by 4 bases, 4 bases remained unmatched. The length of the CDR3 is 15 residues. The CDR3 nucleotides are TGTGCCAGCAGCCAAGCAGGGACAGGGACAGAGACCCAGTACTTC. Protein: CASSQAGTGTETQYF.

The CDR3, as DNA: TGTGCCAGTAGTAGGGAGGGGCTGGGCACTGAAGCTTTCTTT. Translated: CASSREGLGTEAFF. The rearrangement uses TRBV19 and TRBJ1-1, with a possible D match to TRBD1 (5 bases). Germline lookup yields CDR1 LNHDA and CDR2 SQIVND (reference sequence). The CDR3 length is 14 residues. V was clipped by 4 bases and J by 4 bases, with 13 bases between them. The variable domain in full, completed from reference TRBV19 and TRBJ1-1, reads DGGITQSPKYLFRKEGQNVTLSCEQNLNHDAMYWYRQDPGQGLRLIYYSQIVNDFQKGDIAEGYSVSREKKESFPLTVTSAQKNPTAFYLCASSREGLGTEAFFGQGTRLTVV.

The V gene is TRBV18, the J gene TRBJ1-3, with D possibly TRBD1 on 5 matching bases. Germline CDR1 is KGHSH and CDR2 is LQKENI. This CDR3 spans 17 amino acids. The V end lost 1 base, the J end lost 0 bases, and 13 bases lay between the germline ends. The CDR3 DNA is TGTGCCAGCTCACCACTAGACAGCGCTAACTCTGGAAACACCATATATTTT. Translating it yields CASSPLDSANSGNTIYF.

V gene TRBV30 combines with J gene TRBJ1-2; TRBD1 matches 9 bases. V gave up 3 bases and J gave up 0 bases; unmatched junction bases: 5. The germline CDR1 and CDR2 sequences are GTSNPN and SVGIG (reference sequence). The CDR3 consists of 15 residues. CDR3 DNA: TGTGCCTGGAGCGGGGACAGGGACTCTAACTATGGCTACACCTTC. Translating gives CAWSGDRDSNYGYTF.

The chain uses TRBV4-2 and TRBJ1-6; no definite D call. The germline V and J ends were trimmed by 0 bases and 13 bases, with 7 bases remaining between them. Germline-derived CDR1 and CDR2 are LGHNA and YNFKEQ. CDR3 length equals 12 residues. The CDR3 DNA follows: TGTGCCAGCAGCCAAGATTCGGGGCCCCTCCACTTT. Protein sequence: CASSQDSGPLHF.

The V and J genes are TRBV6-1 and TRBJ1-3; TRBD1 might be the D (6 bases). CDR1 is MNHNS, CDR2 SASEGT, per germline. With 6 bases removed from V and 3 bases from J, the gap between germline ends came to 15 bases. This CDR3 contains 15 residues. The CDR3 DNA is TGTGCCAGCAGCGAACACAGGGTTTTTGGAAACACCATATATTTT. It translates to CASSEHRVFGNTIYF.